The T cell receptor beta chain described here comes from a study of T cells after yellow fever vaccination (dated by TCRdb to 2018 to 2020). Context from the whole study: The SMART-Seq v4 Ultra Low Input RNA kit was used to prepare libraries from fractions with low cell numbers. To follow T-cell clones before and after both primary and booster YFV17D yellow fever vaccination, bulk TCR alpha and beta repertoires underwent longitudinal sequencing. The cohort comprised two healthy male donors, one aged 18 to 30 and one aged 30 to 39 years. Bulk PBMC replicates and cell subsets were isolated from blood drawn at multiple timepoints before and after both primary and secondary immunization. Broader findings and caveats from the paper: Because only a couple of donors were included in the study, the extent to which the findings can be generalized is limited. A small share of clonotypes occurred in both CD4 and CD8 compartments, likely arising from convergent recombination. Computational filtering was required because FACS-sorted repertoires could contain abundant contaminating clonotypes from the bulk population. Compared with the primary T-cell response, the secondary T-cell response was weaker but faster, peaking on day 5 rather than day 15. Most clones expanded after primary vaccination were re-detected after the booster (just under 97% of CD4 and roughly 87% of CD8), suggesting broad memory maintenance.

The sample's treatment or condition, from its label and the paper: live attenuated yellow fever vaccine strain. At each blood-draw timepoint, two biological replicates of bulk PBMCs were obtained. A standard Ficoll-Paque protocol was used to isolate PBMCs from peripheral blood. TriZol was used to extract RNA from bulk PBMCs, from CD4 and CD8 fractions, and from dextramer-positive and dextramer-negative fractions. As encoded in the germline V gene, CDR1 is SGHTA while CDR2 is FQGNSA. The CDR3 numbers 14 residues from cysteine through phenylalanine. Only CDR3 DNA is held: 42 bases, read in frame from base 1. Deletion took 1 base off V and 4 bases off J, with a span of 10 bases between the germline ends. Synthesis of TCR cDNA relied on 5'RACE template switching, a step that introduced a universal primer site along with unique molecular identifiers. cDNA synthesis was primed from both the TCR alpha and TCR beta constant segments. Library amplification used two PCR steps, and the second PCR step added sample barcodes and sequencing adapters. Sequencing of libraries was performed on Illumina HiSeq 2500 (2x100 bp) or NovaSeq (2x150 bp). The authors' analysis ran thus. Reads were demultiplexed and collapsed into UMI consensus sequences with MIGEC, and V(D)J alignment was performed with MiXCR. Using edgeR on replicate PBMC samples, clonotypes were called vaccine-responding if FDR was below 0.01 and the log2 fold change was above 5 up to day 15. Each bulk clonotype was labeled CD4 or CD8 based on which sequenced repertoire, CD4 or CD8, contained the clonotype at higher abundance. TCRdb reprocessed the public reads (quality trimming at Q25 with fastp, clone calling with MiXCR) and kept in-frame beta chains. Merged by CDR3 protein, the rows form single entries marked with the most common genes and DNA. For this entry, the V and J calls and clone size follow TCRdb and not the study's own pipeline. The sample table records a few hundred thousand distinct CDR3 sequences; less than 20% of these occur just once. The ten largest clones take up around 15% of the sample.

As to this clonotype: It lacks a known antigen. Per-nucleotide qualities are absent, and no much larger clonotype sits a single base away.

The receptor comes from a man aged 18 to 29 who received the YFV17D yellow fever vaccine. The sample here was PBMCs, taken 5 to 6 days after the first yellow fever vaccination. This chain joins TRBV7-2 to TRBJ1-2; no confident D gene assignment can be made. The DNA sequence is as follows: TGTGCCAGCAGCTTAGTGGTGGGTCCCTATGGCTACACCTTC. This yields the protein CASSLVVGPYGYTF.